This TCR beta chain is drawn from a study of blood T cells in healthy people across ages. A second PCR, run for roughly 7 to 11 cycles, used a sample-barcoded 5' primer plus a J-beta primer mix. Each CDR3 protein is one row after TCRdb ran MiXCR on the 5' RACE reads. The sample records about 1.4 million distinct CDR3 sequences, 45% to 70% being singletons. Germline assignment: CDR1 SEHNR and CDR2 FQNEAQ (reference sequence). J was trimmed by 6 bases and V by 5 bases; bases with no gene match: 11. The CDR3 length is 15 residues. The people who gave samples were healthy Caucasians from Russia, aged roughly 6 to 100.

The sequenced sample was blood. This rearrangement joins TRBV7-9 to TRBJ2-7; 9 nucleotides align to TRBD2. This TCR was sampled from a man aged 18 to 29 in good health. CDR3 nucleotide sequence: TGTGCCAGCAGCCCTCCAAGCGGGGGGTTTGGCGAGCAGTACTTC. Its translation is CASSPPSGGFGEQYF.